The 3 T cell receptor beta chains below all came from one sample that was sequenced in a study of OX40 agonist ivuxolimab in advanced cancers. Produced via immunoSEQ multiplex PCR; TCRdb's table is partial and in-frame only. Of tens of thousands of clones listed, approximately 90% are singletons. The material was CD4+ or CD8+ T cells sorted from blood, obtained in a trial of the OX40 agonist ivuxolimab. The origin of the receptors is an adult with an advanced solid tumor such as melanoma, head and neck, liver or kidney cancer.

The chain has TRBV7-3 and TRBJ2-6; D gene uncertain. Germline values: CDR1 SGHTA, CDR2 FQGTGA. Between the trimmed V and J ends, which lost 2 bases and 0 bases, there was a span of 5 bases. The CDR3 is 15 residues long. The CDR3 DNA follows: TGTGCCAGCAGCTTAGATAGCTCTGGGGCCAACGTCCTGACTTTC. Protein: CASSLDSSGANVLTF.

The rearrangement uses TRBV30 and TRBJ2-2; TRBD2 agrees at 10 bases. The trim removed 2 bases at V and 3 bases at J, leaving 6 bases unmatched. CDR3 size: 16 residues. From germline, CDR1 is GTSNPN and CDR2 SVGIG (reference sequence). CDR3 in DNA: TGTGCCTGGAGTCGTCGAGCGGGAGGGTACACCGGGGAGCTGTTTTTT. Its protein is CAWSRRAGGYTGELFF.

The chain uses TRBV6-6 and TRBJ1-5, with a possible D match to TRBD1 (6 bases). The CDR3 runs 14 residues. Trimming cost V 4 bases and J 5 bases, with 12 bases left between them. Germline values: CDR1 MNHNY, CDR2 SVGAGI (reference sequence). The CDR3 sequence: CASSSTGGYQPQHF. CDR3 in DNA: TGTGCCAGCAGTTCCACGGGGGGCTATCAGCCCCAGCATTTT.